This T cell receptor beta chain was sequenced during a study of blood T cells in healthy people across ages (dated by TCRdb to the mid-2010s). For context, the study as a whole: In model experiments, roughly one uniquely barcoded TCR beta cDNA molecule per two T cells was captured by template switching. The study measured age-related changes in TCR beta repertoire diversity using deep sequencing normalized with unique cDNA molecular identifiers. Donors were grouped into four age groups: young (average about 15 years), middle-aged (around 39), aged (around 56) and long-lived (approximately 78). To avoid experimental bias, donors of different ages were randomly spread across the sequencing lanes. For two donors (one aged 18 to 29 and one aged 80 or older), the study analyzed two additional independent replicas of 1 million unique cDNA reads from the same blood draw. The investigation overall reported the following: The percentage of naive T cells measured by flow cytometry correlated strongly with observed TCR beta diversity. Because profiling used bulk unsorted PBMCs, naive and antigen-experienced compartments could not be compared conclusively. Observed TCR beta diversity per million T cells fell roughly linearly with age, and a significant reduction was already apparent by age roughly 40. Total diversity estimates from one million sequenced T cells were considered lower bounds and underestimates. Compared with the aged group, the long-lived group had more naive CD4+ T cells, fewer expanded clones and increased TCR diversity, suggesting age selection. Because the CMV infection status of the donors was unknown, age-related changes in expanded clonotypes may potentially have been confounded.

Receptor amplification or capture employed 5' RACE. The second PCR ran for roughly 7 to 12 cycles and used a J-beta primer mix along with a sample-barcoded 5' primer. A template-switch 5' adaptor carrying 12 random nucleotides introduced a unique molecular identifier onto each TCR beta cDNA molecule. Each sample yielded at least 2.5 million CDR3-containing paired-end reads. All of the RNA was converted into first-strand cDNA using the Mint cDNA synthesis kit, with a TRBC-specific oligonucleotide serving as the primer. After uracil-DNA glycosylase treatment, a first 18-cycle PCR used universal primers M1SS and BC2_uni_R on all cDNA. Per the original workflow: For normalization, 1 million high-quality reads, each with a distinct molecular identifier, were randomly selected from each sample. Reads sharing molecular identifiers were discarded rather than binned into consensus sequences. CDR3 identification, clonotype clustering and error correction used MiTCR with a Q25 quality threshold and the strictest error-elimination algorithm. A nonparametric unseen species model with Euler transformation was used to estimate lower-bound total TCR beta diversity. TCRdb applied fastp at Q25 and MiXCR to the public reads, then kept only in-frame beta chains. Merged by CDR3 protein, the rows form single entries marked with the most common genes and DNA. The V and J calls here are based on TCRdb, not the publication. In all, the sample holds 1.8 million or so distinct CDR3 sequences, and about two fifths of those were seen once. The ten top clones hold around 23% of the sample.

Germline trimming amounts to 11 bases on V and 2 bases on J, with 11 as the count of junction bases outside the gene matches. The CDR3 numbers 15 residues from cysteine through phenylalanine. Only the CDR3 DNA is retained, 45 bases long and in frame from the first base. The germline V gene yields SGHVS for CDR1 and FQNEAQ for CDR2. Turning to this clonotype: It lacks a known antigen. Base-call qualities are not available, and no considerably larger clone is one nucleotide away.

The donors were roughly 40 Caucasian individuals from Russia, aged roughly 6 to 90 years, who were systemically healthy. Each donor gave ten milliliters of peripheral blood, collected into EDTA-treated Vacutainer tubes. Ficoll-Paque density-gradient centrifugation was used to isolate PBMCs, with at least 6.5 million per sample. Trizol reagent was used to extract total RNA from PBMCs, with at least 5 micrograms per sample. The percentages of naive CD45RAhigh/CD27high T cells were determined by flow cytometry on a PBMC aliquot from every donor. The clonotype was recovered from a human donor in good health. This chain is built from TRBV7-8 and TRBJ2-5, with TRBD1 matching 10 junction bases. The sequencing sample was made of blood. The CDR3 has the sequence CAAKKGQGPQETQYF. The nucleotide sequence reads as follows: TGTGCCGCCAAAAAGGGACAGGGGCCTCAAGAGACCCAGTACTTC.